This T cell receptor (beta chain) derives from a study of T cells in localized non-small cell lung cancer. Study-wide results and caveats: Measurement of T cell clonality placed uninvolved adjacent lung highest, above the level in tumor. An association was observed between higher blood T cell density and longer overall survival. Appearing in adjacent lung were a median about 50 of the top 100 tumor clones.

Between the trimmed V and J ends, which lost 5 bases and 13 bases, there was a span of 12 bases. The CDR3 length is 12 residues. Germline loops: CDR1 SEHNR, CDR2 FQNEAQ (reference sequence). About this clone: Its specificity is unknown.

Generated by immunoSEQ multiplex PCR, the TCRdb table keeps only in-frame clones and is missing some. Found here are roughly 30,000 clones, more than 65% of them singletons; the top ten hold about 5.3%. The chain recombines TRBV7-9 with TRBJ1-6; no definite D call. The sequencing here drew on peripheral blood mononuclear cells, taken before any cancer treatment. The receptor comes from a man aged 35 to 70 with stage III lung adenocarcinoma. This CDR3 is CASSPSSGPLHF. In nucleotides, the CDR3 is TGTGCCAGCAGCCCCTCATCGGGGCCCCTCCACTTT. Full variable domain (missing parts from reference TRBV7-9 and TRBJ1-6): DTGVSQNPRHKITKRGQNVTFRCDPISEHNRLYWYRQTLGQGPEFLTYFQNEAQLEKSRLLSDRFSAERPKGSFSTLEIQRTEQGDSAMYLCASSPSSGPLHFGNGTRLTVT.